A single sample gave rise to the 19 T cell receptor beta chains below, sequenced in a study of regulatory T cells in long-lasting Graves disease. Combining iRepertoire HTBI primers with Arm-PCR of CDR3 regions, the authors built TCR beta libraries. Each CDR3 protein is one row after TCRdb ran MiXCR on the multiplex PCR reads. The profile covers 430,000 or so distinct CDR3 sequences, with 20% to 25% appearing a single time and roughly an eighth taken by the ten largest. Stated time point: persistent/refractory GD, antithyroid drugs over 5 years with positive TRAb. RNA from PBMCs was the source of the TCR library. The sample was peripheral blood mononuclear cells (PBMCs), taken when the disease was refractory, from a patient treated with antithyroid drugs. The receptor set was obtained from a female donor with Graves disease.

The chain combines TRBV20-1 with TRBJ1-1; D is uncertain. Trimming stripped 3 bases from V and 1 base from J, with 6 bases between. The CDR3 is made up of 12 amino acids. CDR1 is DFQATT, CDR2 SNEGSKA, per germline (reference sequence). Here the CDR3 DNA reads TGCAGTGCTAGTTCACAGAACACTGAAGCTTTCTTT. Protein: CSASSQNTEAFF.

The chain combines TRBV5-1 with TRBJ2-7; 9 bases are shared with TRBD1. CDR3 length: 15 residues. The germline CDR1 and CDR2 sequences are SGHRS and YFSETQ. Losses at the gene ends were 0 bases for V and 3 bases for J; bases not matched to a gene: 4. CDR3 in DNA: TGCGCCAGCAGCTTGGAAGGGACAGGGTTCTACGAGCAGTACTTC. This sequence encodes CASSLEGTGFYEQYF.

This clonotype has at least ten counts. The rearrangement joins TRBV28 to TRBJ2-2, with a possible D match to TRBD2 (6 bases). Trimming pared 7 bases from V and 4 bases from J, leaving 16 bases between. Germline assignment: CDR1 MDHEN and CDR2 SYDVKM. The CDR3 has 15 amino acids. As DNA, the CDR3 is TGTGCCAGCACCAATGGGGGGAGTGGCACCGGGGAGCTGTTTTTT. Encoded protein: CASTNGGSGTGELFF.

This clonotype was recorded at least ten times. DNA for the CDR3: TGTGCCAGCAGTCCTAACGCCTACGAGCAGTACTTC. As protein: CASSPNAYEQYF. The V gene is TRBV28, the J gene TRBJ2-7; D is uncertain. Per germline, CDR1 MDHEN and CDR2 SYDVKM. This CDR3 region has 12 residues. With 5 bases removed from V and 2 bases from J, the gap between germline ends came to 7 bases.

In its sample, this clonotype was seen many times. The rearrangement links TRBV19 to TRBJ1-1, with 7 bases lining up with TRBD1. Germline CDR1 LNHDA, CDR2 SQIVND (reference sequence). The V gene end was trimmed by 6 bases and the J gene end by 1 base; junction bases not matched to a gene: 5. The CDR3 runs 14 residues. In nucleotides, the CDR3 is TGTGCCAGTAGCGTTGACAGGGAGAACACTGAAGCTTTCTTT. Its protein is CASSVDRENTEAFF. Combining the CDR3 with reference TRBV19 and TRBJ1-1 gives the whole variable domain DGGITQSPKYLFRKEGQNVTLSCEQNLNHDAMYWYRQDPGQGLRLIYYSQIVNDFQKGDIAEGYSVSREKKESFPLTVTSAQKNPTAFYLCASSVDRENTEAFFGQGTRLTVV.

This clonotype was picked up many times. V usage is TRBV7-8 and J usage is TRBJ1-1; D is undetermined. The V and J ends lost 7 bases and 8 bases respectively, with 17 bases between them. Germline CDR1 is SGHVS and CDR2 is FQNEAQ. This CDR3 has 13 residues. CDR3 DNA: TGTGCCAGCATCGGCCCCGGACGGTTAGAAGCTTTCTTT. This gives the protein CASIGPGRLEAFF.

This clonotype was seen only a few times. This CDR3 is CSVVQTNTGELFF. CDR3 in DNA: TGCAGCGTTGTACAGACGAACACCGGGGAGCTGTTTTTT. The V and J genes are TRBV29-1 and TRBJ2-2; D is uncertain. Deletions cut 4 bases from V and 0 bases from J, with 6 bases between. The CDR3 totals 13 residues. Per germline, CDR1 SQVTM and CDR2 ANQGSEA.

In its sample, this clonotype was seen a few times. CDR3 residues: CASSLVEGLYTGELFF. The CDR3 bases are TGTGCCAGCAGCTTAGTTGAAGGGCTATACACCGGGGAGCTGTTTTTT. The gene calls are TRBV7-9 and TRBJ2-2; D is ambiguous. The V end was cut by 1 base, the J end by 3 bases, with 12 bases between. CDR3 length equals 16 residues. The germline CDR1 and CDR2 sequences are SEHNR and FQNEAQ (reference sequence).

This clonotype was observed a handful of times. As DNA, the CDR3 is TGCGCCAGCAGCCATGGGGCCGAGAGACTAAACACTGAAGCTTTCTTT. Amino acid sequence: CASSHGAERLNTEAFF. The chain employs TRBV5-1 and TRBJ1-1; perhaps TRBD1 as D (5 bases). This CDR3 is 16 amino acids long. CDR1 is SGHRS and CDR2 is YFSETQ in the germline V gene. V shed 4 bases and J shed 2 bases, with 18 bases lying between them.

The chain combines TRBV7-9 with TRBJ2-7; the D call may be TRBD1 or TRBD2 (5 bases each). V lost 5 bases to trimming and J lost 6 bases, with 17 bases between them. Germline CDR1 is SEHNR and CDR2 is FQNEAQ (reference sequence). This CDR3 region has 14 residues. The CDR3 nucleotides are TGTGCCAGCAGCCCGGGTGGGGCTAGCCGCGAGCAGTACTTC. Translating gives CASSPGGASREQYF.

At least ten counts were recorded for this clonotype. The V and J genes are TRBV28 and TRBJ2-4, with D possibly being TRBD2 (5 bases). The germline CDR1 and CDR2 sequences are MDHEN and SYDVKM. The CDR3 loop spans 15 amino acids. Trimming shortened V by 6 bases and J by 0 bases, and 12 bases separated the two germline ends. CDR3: CASRSPREAKNIQYF. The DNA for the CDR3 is TGTGCCAGCAGATCGCCTCGGGAAGCCAAAAACATTCAGTACTTC.

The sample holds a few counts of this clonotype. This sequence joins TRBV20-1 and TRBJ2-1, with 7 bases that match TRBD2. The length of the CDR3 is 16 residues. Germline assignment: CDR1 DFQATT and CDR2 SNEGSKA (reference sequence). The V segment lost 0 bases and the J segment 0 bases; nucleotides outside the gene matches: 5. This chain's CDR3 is CSARDSGGSSYNEQFF. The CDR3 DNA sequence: TGCAGTGCTAGAGATTCGGGCGGGAGCTCCTACAATGAGCAGTTCTTC.

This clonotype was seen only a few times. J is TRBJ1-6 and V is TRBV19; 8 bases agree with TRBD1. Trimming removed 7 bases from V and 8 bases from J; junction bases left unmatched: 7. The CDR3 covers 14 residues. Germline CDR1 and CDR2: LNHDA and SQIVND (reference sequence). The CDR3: CASNLGTGHSPLHF. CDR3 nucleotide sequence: TGTGCCAGTAACCTAGGGACAGGACATTCACCCCTCCACTTT.

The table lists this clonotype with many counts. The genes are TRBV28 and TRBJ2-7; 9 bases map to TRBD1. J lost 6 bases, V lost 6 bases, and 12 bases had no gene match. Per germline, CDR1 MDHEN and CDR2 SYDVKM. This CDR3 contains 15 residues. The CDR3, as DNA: TGTGCCAGCAGGCCCAACCGGGACAGGGATCGCGAGCAGTACTTC. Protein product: CASRPNRDRDREQYF.

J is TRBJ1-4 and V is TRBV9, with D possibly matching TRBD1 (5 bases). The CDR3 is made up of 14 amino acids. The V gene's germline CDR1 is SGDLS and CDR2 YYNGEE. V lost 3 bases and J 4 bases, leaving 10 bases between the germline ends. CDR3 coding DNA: TGTGCCAGCAGCGGAGGGGATTATAATGAAAAACTGTTTTTT. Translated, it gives CASSGGDYNEKLFF. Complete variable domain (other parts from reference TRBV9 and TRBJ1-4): DSGVTQTPKHLITATGQRVTLRCSPRSGDLSVYWYQQSLDQGLQFLIQYYNGEERAKGNILERFSAQQFPDLHSELNLSSLELGDSALYFCASSGGDYNEKLFFGSGTQLSVL.

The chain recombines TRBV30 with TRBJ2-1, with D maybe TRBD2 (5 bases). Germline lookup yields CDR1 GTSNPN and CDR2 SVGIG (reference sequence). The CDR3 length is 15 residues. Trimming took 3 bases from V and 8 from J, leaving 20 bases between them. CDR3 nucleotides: TGTGCCTGGAGCCCCGGGGATCCATGGAAGTATGAGCAGTTCTTC. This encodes CAWSPGDPWKYEQFF.

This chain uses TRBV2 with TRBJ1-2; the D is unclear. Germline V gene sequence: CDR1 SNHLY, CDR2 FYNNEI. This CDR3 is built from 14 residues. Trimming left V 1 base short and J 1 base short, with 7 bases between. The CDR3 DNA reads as TGTGCCAGCAGTGAAGACGGGATTAACTATGGCTACACCTTC. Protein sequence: CASSEDGINYGYTF.

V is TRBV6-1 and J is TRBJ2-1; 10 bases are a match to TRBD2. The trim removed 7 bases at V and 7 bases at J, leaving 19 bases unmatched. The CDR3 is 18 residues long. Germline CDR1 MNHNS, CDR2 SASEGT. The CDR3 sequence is CASTRSEREGPKLNEQFF. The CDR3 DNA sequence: TGTGCCAGCACCCGTTCTGAGCGGGAGGGCCCAAAACTTAATGAGCAGTTCTTC.

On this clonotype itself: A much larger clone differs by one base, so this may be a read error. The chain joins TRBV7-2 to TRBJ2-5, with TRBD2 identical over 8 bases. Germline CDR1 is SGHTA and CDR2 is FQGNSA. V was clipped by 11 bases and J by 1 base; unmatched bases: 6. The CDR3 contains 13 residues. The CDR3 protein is CAGRAGVQETQYF. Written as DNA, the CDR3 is TGTGCCGGCCGAGCGGGAGTCCAAGAGACCCAGTACTTC.